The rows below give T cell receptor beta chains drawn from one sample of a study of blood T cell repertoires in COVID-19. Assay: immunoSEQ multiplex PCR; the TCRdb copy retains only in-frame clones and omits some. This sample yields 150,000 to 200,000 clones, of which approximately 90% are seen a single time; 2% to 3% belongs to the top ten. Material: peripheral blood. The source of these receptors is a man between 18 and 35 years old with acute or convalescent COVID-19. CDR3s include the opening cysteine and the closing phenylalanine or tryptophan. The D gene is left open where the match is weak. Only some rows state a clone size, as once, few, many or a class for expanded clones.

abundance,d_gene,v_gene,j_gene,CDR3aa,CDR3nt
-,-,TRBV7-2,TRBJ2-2,CASSLVKGLAGELFF,TGTGCCAGCAGCTTAGTAAAGGGGCTGGCCGGGGAGCTGTTTTTT
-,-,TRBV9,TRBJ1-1,CASSVAPGNTEAFF,TGTGCCAGCAGCGTAGCTCCGGGAAACACTGAAGCTTTCTTT
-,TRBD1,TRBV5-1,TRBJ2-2,CASSWGQAPPGELFF,TGCGCCAGCAGCTGGGGACAGGCACCTCCCGGGGAGCTGTTTTTT
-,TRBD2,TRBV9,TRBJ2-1,CASSVDVLPGGDEQFF,TGTGCCAGCAGCGTAGATGTCCTACCGGGGGGGGATGAGCAGTTCTTC
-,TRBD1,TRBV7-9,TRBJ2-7,CASSLAAGTGVSNEQYF,TGTGCCAGCAGCTTAGCTGCCGGGACAGGGGTTTCCAACGAGCAGTACTTC
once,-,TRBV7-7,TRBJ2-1,CASSSQLSSYNEQFF,TGTGCCAGCAGCTCTCAACTGAGCTCCTACAATGAGCAGTTCTTC
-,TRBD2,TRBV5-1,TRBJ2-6,CASSLLASGGGANVLTF,TGCGCCAGCAGCTTGCTGGCTAGCGGGGGTGGGGCCAACGTCCTGACTTTC
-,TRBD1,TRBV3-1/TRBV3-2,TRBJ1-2,CASSQPTGGYGYTF,TGTGCCAGCAGCCAACCGACAGGGGGATATGGCTACACCTTC
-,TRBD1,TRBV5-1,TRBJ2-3,CASSARTGATDTQYF,TGCGCCAGCAGCGCACGGACAGGGGCCACAGATACGCAGTATTTT
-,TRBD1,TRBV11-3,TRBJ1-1,CASSRQGEETEAFF,TGTGCCAGCAGCAGACAGGGGGAAGAGACTGAAGCTTTCTTT
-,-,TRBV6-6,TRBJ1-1,CASSYSIPPQFEAFF,TGTGCCAGCAGTTACTCGATTCCGCCCCAGTTTGAAGCTTTCTTT
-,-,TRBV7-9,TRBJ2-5,CASSLGETSKTQYF,TGTGCCAGCAGCTTAGGCGAAACTAGCAAGACCCAGTACTTC
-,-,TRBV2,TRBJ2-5,CASSVGGGQETQYF,TGTGCCAGCAGTGTAGGGGGGGGACAAGAGACCCAGTACTTC
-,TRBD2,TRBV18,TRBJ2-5,CASSHGLAGGLQETQYF,TGTGCCAGCTCACACGGACTAGCGGGAGGACTCCAGGAGACCCAGTACTTC
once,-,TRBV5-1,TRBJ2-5,CASSLLQETQYF,TGCGCCAGCAGCTTGCTCCAAGAGACCCAGTACTTC
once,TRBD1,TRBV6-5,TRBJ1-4,CASRGTALNEKLFF,TGTGCCAGCAGGGGGACAGCACTTAATGAAAAACTGTTTTTT
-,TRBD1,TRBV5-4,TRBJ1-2,CASSLTGGYYGYTF,TGTGCCAGCAGCTTGACAGGGGGCTACTATGGCTACACCTTC
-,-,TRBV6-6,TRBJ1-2,CASTSKGAGNGYTF,TGTGCCAGTACTTCTAAAGGGGCAGGGAACGGCTACACCTTC
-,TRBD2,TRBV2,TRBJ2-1,CASTSGRVSNEQFF,TGTGCCAGTACAAGCGGGAGGGTTAGCAATGAGCAGTTCTTC
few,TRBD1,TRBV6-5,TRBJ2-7,CASSYRGPNEQYF,TGTGCCAGCAGTTACAGGGGGCCCAACGAGCAGTACTTC
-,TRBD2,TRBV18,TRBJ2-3,CASSPTSGNTDTQYF,TGTGCCAGCTCACCAACTAGCGGAAACACAGATACGCAGTATTTT
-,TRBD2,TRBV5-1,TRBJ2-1,CASSKGLAGGRSSYNEQFF,TGCGCCAGCAGCAAAGGACTAGCGGGGGGACGAAGCTCCTACAATGAGCAGTTCTTC
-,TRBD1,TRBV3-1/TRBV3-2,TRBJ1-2,CASSPGTGDYGYTF,TGTGCCAGCAGCCCCGGGACAGGGGACTATGGCTACACCTTC
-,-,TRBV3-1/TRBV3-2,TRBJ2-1,CASSPRLDSNEQFF,TGTGCCAGCAGCCCCCGACTAGATTCGAATGAGCAGTTCTTC
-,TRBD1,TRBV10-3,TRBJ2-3,CAIKIDRGKTDTQYF,TGTGCCATCAAAATTGACAGGGGCAAAACAGATACGCAGTATTTT
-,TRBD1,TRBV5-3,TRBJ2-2,CARSQVDRGRESTGELFF,TGTGCCAGAAGCCAGGTCGACAGGGGGCGCGAGTCGACCGGGGAGCTGTTTTTT
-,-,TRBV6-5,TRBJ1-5,CASRSSAYQPQHF,TGTGCCAGCAGGTCCTCAGCGTATCAGCCCCAGCATTTT